This TCR beta chain was recorded in a study of shared clonotypes between healthy human individuals. Points from the study as a whole: Clonotype sharing among donors likely depends on sequencing depth.

The CDR3 is 16 amino acids. V shed 4 bases and J 4 bases; nucleotides not matched to a gene: 8. CDR1 and CDR2 from the germline V gene are SGHRS and YFSETQ. Repertoires were generated with immunoSEQ multiplex PCR, while TCRdb's copy carries only in-frame clones and drops some. The data show about 2.3 million clones, just over 90% seen once. With respect to this clone: What it binds is unknown.

The donors, all of them Caucasian adults, lived in Nashville, Tennessee. The sequenced material came from naive CD4+ T cells from PBMCs. Stated subset: CD45RA+ positively selected. This sequence originates from a man aged 18 to 30 in good health. Some clones in this sample may be carry-over from other donors' samples. This chain connects TRBV5-1 to TRBJ1-3, with 10 nucleotides matching TRBD1. CDR3 coding DNA: TGCGCCAGCAGCCTGGGACAGGGGTTTGGAGGAAACACCATATATTTT. Translation gives CASSLGQGFGGNTIYF.